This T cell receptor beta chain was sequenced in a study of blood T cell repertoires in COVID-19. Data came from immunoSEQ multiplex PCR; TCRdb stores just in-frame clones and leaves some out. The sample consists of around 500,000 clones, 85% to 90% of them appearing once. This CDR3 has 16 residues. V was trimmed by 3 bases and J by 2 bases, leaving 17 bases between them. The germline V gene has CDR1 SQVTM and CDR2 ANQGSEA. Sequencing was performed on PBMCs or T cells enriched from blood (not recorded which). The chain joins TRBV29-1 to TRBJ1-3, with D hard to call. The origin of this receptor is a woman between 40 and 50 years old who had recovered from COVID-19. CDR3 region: CSVDDRSGSTGNTIYF. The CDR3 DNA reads TGCAGCGTTGATGATCGAAGCGGCAGCACTGGAAACACCATATATTTT.